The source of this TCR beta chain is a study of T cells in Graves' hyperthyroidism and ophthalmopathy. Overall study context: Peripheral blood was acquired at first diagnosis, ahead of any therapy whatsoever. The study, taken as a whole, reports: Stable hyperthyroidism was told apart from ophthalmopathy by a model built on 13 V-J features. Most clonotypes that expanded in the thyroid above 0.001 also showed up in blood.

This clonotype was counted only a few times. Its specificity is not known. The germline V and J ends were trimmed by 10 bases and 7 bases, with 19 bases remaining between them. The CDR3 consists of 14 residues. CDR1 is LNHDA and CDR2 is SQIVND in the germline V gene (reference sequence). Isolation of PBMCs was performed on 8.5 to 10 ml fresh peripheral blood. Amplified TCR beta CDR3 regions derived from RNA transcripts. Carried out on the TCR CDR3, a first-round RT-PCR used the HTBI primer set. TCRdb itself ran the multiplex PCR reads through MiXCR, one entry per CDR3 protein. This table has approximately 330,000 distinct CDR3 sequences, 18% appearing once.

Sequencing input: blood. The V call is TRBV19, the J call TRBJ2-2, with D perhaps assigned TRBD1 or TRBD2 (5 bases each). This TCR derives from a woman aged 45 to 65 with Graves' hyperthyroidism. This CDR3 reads CATMTDASFGELFF. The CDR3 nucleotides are TGTGCCACCATGACAGACGCTAGCTTCGGGGAGCTGTTTTTT.